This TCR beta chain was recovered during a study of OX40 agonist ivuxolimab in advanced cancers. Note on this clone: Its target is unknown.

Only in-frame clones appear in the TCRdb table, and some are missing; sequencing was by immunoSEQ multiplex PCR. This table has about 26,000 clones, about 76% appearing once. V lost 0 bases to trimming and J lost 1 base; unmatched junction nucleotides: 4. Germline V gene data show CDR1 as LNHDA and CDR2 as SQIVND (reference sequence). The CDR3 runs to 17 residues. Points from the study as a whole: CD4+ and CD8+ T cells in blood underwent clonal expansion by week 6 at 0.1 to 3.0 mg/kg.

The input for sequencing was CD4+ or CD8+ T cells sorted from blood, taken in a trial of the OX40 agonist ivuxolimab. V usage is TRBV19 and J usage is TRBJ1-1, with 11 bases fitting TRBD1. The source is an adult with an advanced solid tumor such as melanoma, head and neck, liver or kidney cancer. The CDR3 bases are TGTGCCAGTAGTATAGATGGGGACAGGGGGTCGAACACTGAAGCTTTCTTT. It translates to CASSIDGDRGSNTEAFF. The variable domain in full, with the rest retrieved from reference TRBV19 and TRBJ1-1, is DGGITQSPKYLFRKEGQNVTLSCEQNLNHDAMYWYRQDPGQGLRLIYYSQIVNDFQKGDIAEGYSVSREKKESFPLTVTSAQKNPTAFYLCASSIDGDRGSNTEAFFGQGTRLTVV.